This note documents a single T cell receptor (beta chain) sequence. The junction had 10 bases not matched to a gene; V was cut back by 5 bases and J by 1 base. Germline assignment: CDR1 PRHDT and CDR2 FYEKMQ (reference sequence). This CDR3 is built from 16 residues. The sample belongs to a study of graft-versus-host responses after intestinal transplantation. This table comes from immunoSEQ multiplex PCR, and its TCRdb copy is limited to in-frame clones, with some not included. This sample yields fewer than 20,000 clones, of which roughly 94% are seen a single time; over 0.6% belongs to the top ten. The input for sequencing was PBMCs, taken 23 days after intestinal transplant. This receptor was obtained from a human patient who received an intestinal transplant, so some T cells may come from the graft donor. The J gene is TRBJ2-7, the V gene TRBV13; TRBD1 matches 8 bases. Here the CDR3 reads CASSPTGEEGSYEQYF. For the CDR3, the DNA is TGTGCCAGCAGCCCGACAGGGGAGGAAGGATCCTACGAGCAGTACTTC.